This is a list of T cell receptor beta chains from one sample in a study of neoadjuvant anti-PD-1 for oral cavity cancer. Repertoires were generated with immunoSEQ multiplex PCR, while TCRdb's copy carries only in-frame clones and drops some. The table includes about 61,000 clones, 79% detected once. The source was PBMCs, collected before nivolumab (anti-PD-1) treatment. The receptors were sampled from a person aged 35 to 85 with oral cavity squamous cell carcinoma. CDR3s include the opening cysteine and the closing phenylalanine or tryptophan. A D gene is named only where the DNA matches it firmly. Size values are once, few and many counts, or a class for expanded clones, and some rows have none.

>TRBJ1-1|.|14|TRBV7-8|.
TGTGCCAGCAGCTTAGCGGGGGGGGGCACTGAAGCTTTCTTT
CASSLAGGGTEAFF
>TRBJ1-1|.|14|TRBV10-1|many
TGCGCCAGCAGTGAGACAGCCTCGAACACTGAAGCTTTCTTT
CASSETASNTEAFF
>TRBJ1-5|.|15|TRBV6-6|.
TGTGCCAGCAGTTTAGGAACGACTGCGAATCAGCCCCAGCATTTT
CASSLGTTANQPQHF
>TRBJ2-3|.|13|TRBV7-9|once
TGTGCCAGCAGCCTAAGAGACACAGATACGCAGTATTTT
CASSLRDTDTQYF
>TRBJ1-5|TRBD1|16|TRBV19|.
TGTGCCAGTAGTACGTACAGACAGGGGGTCCTCAGGCCCCAGCATTTT
CASSTYRQGVLRPQHF
>TRBJ1-6|TRBD1|15|TRBV5-6|.
TGTGCCAGCAGCTTAGGACAGGGGGTTGACTCACCCCTCCACTTT
CASSLGQGVDSPLHF
>TRBJ1-6|.|14|TRBV6-6|.
TGTGCCAGCAGCCTACAGGGCAGGAATTCACCCCTCCACTTT
CASSLQGRNSPLHF
>TRBJ2-7|.|16|TRBV4-1|.
TGCGCCAGCAGCCAAGATAAGGCCAGTCCAGGGTACGAGCAGTACTTC
CASSQDKASPGYEQYF
>TRBJ2-2|.|16|TRBV7-9|.
TGTGCCAGCAGCCCCCCGGGGGGCTGGAACACCGGGGAGCTGTTTTTT
CASSPPGGWNTGELFF
>TRBJ1-2|.|14|TRBV5-1|.
TGCGCCAGCAGCTTGGGGGACGGAAACTATGGCTACACCTTC
CASSLGDGNYGYTF
>TRBJ1-2|.|14|TRBV6-5|.
TGTGCCAGCAGCCCCAGGAAACCAGACTATGGCTACACCTTC
CASSPRKPDYGYTF
>TRBJ1-6|TRBD1|15|TRBV28|few
TGTGCCTCCAGGGGGGGGATATCCTATAATTCACCCCTCCACTTT
CASRGGISYNSPLHF
>TRBJ2-1|TRBD2|16|TRBV9|.
TGTGCCAGCAGCGTAGGGCTAGCGGGAGGGGACAATGAGCAGTTCTTC
CASSVGLAGGDNEQFF
>TRBJ2-1|.|14|TRBV30|few
TGTGCCTGGAGTGTGGGAGTGTCCTACAATGAGCAGTTCTTC
CAWSVGVSYNEQFF
>TRBJ2-7|TRBD1|16|TRBV5-1|.
TGCGCCAGCAGCTGGACCCCGGGACAGGGGGACCACGAGCAGTACTTC
CASSWTPGQGDHEQYF
>TRBJ2-2|.|13|TRBV6-4|.
TGTGCCAGCAGTGACTCTCCCATCGGGGAGCTGTTTTTT
CASSDSPIGELFF
>TRBJ1-4|.|16|TRBV2|.
TGTGCCAGCAGTGAACTAGGGGGGGGAGCTAATGAAAAACTGTTTTTT
CASSELGGGANEKLFF
>TRBJ1-4|TRBD1|16|TRBV7-8|.
TGTGCCAGCAGCTCCTACAGGGGGCAGAGAAATGAAAAACTGTTTTTT
CASSSYRGQRNEKLFF
>TRBJ2-3|TRBD2|18|TRBV7-7|few
TGTGCCAGCAGCTTAGAGCCTCTAGGGTCGGGAGGGGGAGATACGCAGTATTTT
CASSLEPLGSGGGDTQYF
>TRBJ2-5|TRBD2|13|TRBV29-1|once
TGCAGCCTACGACTAGCGGGAGGAGAGACCCAGTACTTC
CSLRLAGGETQYF
>TRBJ1-1|TRBD1|17|TRBV9|.
TGTGCCAGCAGCGTAGCCGACAGGGGTAGGGTAAACACTGAAGCTTTCTTT
CASSVADRGRVNTEAFF
>TRBJ2-1|TRBD2|16|TRBV7-3|.
TGTGCCAGCAGCTTAATCCCTAGCGGGAGTGTAAATGAGCAGTTCTTC
CASSLIPSGSVNEQFF
>TRBJ2-2|.|15|TRBV4-1|.
TGCGCCAGCAGCCCTCAACGAGCAAGGAGCGGGGAGCTGTTTTTT
CASSPQRARSGELFF
>TRBJ2-5|TRBD1|16|TRBV7-9|once
TGTGCCAGCAGCTTAGCGGGGACAGGGTACCAAGAGACCCAGTACTTC
CASSLAGTGYQETQYF
>TRBJ2-5|.|13|TRBV7-3|.
TGTGCCAGCAGCTTAAACCCACAAGAGACCCAGTACTTC
CASSLNPQETQYF
>TRBJ2-1|.|11|TRBV6-5|once
TGTGCCAGCGGTTTATACAATGAGCAGTTCTTC
CASGLYNEQFF
>TRBJ1-2|.|12|TRBV6-1|.
TGTGCCAGCAGGCGATCTAACTATGGCTACACCTTC
CASRRSNYGYTF
>TRBJ1-4|.|15|TRBV6-1|few
TGTGCCAGCAGTGAAGCTCGGCAGCTTAATGAAAAACTGTTTTTT
CASSEARQLNEKLFF
>TRBJ1-6|.|16|TRBV11-2|.
TGTGCCAGCAGCCACCTCTCGGGACCGCTAAATTCACCCCTCCACTTT
CASSHLSGPLNSPLHF
>TRBJ1-5|.|16|TRBV21-1|.
TGTGCCAGCAGCAAAGCTGGCAGTATGATCAATCAGCCCCAGCATTTT
CASSKAGSMINQPQHF
>TRBJ1-5|.|12|TRBV7-9|.
TGTGCCAGCAGCTTAATTGGTCAGCCCCAGCATTTT
CASSLIGQPQHF
>TRBJ1-2|.|11|TRBV5-6|.
TGTGCCAGCAGCTTGGGGGCCATTTACACCTTC
CASSLGAIYTF
>TRBJ2-1|TRBD2|11|TRBV2|.
TGTGCCAGCAGGATAGCGGGACCGCAGTTCTTC
CASRIAGPQFF
>TRBJ2-3|TRBD2|16|TRBV18|.
TGTGCCAGCTCACCGATACCTAGCGGAGGCACAGATACGCAGTATTTT
CASSPIPSGGTDTQYF
>TRBJ1-1|.|16|TRBV19|.
TGTGCCAGTAGCTACGGGGCGGGTAGGGTGAACACTGAAGCTTTCTTT
CASSYGAGRVNTEAFF
>TRBJ1-5|.|13|TRBV6-1|.
TGTGCCAGCGCAGGGGATGGCAATCAGCCCCAGCATTTT
CASAGDGNQPQHF
>TRBJ2-1|.|14|TRBV7-9|.
TGTGCCAGCAGCCCCGAGGGGAGCTACAATGAGCAGTTCTTC
CASSPEGSYNEQFF
>TRBJ1-2|.|18|TRBV7-6|.
TGTGCCAGCAGCTTAATTCAGGGGCACGGTCGCGTGGGAAGTGGCTACACCTTC
CASSLIQGHGRVGSGYTF
>TRBJ2-1|.|14|TRBV13|.
TGTGCCAGCAGCTTATGGGGGGCCGGGGGTGAGCAGTTCTTC
CASSLWGAGGEQFF
>TRBJ2-2|TRBD2|13|TRBV2|.
TGTGCCAGCAGTCGACTAGCTTCCGGGGAGCTGTTTTTT
CASSRLASGELFF
>TRBJ2-5|TRBD2|13|TRBV7-2|.
TGTGCCAGCAGCTTGAGCGGGGTAGAGACCCAGTACTTC
CASSLSGVETQYF
>TRBJ1-1|.|16|TRBV6-6|few
TGTGCCAGCAGTTACGACTGGGGGGCTGGAGACACTGAAGCTTTCTTT
CASSYDWGAGDTEAFF
>TRBJ2-2|TRBD2|16|TRBV19|.
TGTGCCAGTAGTCCCTGGACTAGCGGGAGCTCCGGGGAGCTGTTTTTT
CASSPWTSGSSGELFF
>TRBJ2-4|.|16|TRBV11-2|few
TGTGCCAGCAGCTCCCGGGACACCCTAGCCAAAAACATTCAGTACTTC
CASSSRDTLAKNIQYF
>TRBJ1-2|.|12|TRBV29-1|.
TGCAGCGCCCCCAGAAATAACTATGGCTACACCTTC
CSAPRNNYGYTF
>TRBJ1-1|.|11|TRBV29-1|.
TGCAGCGTTGCAGTAACGGGTGAAGCTTTCTTT
CSVAVTGEAFF
>TRBJ2-7|.|15|TRBV9|.
TGTGCCAGCAGCGTAGGGGGCAAAGGTGGCTACGAGCAGTACTTC
CASSVGGKGGYEQYF
>TRBJ1-2|.|16|TRBV7-9|.
TGTGCCAGCAGCTTAGACCCCGCTCGAGGGAACTATGGCTACACCTTC
CASSLDPARGNYGYTF
>TRBJ2-7|.|12|TRBV2|.
TGTGCCAGCAGTGAAGCGGCTTACGAGCAGTACTTC
CASSEAAYEQYF
>TRBJ2-1|TRBD2|14|TRBV6-1|.
TGTGCCAGCATCCCGGGACTAGCGTACAATGAGCAGTTCTTC
CASIPGLAYNEQFF
>TRBJ1-1|.|14|TRBV13|.
.
CASRPFGPGTEAFF
>TRBJ1-1|.|13|TRBV7-3|.
TGTGCCAGCAGCTTAATCGGCGGGGTGGGAGCTTTCTTT
CASSLIGGVGAFF
>TRBJ2-2|.|16|TRBV4-1|.
TGCGCCAGCAGAAAGGACCAGTTCGCGAACACCGGGGAGCTGTTTTTT
CASRKDQFANTGELFF
>TRBJ2-7|TRBD1|16|TRBV6-5|.
TGTGCCAGCAGTTACTCGATCCAGGGGGAATCCTACGAGCAGTACTTC
CASSYSIQGESYEQYF
>TRBJ1-2|.|12|TRBV29-1|.
TGCAGCGTTGTCACAGGGAACTATGGCTACACCTTC
CSVVTGNYGYTF
>TRBJ2-1|.|17|TRBV5-1|.
TGCGCCAGCAGCTTTGACACGGCTGATAGGGGGGACAATGAGCAGTTCTTC
CASSFDTADRGDNEQFF